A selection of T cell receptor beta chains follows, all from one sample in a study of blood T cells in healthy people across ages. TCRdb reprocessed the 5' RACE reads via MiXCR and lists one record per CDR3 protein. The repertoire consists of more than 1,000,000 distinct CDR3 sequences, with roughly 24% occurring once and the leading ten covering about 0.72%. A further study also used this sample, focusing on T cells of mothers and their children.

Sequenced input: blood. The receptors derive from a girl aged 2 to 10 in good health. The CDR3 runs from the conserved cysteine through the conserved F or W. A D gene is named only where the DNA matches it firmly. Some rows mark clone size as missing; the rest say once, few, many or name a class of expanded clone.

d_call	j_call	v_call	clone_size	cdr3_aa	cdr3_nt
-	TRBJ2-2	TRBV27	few	CASSLIGAINTGELFF	TGTGCCAGCAGTTTAATCGGGGCCATTAACACCGGGGAGCTGTTTTTT
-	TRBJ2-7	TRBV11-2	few	CASSWGLDGAYEQYF	TGTGCCAGCAGCTGGGGCCTGGACGGAGCCTACGAGCAGTACTTC
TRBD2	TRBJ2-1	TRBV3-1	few	CASSLSGGGLNEQFF	TGTGCCAGCAGTCTTAGCGGGGGGGGACTCAATGAGCAGTTCTTC
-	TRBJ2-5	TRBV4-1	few	CASSHGQTQYF	TGCGCCAGCAGCCATGGGCAGACCCAGTACTTC
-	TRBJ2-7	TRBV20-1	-	CSARVGSGYEQYF	TGCAGTGCTAGAGTTGGGTCCGGCTACGAGCAGTACTTC
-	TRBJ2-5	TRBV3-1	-	CASSQRGVSPGGETQYF	TGTGCCAGCAGCCAAAGGGGGGTTTCCCCGGGTGGGGAGACCCAGTACTTC
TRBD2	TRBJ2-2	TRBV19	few	CASRRTSGSPGELFF	TGTGCCAGCCGTCGGACTAGCGGGAGCCCCGGGGAGCTGTTTTTT
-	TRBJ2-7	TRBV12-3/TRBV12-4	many	CASSIIDYYEQYF	TGTGCCAGCAGTATCATCGACTATTACGAGCAGTACTTC
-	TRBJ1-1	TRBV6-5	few	CASSYRLRGSEAFF	TGTGCCAGCAGTTATAGACTCCGAGGGTCTGAAGCTTTCTTT
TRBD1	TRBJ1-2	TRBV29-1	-	CSGGQGANYGYTF	TGCAGCGGCGGACAGGGGGCGAACTATGGCTACACCTTC
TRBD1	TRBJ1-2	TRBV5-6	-	CASSHGTATVYGYTF	TGTGCCAGCAGCCATGGGACAGCGACCGTGTATGGCTACACCTTC
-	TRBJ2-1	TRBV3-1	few	CASSQDTPPGGEQFF	TGTGCCAGCAGCCAAGATACTCCTCCGGGTGGTGAGCAGTTCTTC
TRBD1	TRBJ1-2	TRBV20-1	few	CSARFRDREGYTF	TGCAGTGCTAGGTTTCGGGACAGGGAAGGCTACACCTTC
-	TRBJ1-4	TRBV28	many	CASSFRSSGEKLFF	TGTGCCAGCAGTTTCAGATCTAGCGGTGAAAAACTGTTTTTT
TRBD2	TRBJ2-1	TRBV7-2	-	CASSLNSGTSNYEQFF	TGTGCCAGCAGCTTGAATTCAGGGACTAGCAACTATGAGCAGTTCTTC
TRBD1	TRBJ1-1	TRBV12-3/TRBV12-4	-	CASKREQGVGAFF	TGTGCCAGCAAACGGGAACAGGGGGTTGGTGCTTTCTTT
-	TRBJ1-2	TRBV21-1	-	CASRNAGQTIRTSYGYTF	TGTGCCAGCAGGAACGCTGGACAGACCATAAGGACTTCCTATGGCTACACCTTC
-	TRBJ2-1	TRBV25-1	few	CASSGKKVDNEQLF	TGTGCCAGCAGCGGAAAAAAGGTCGACAATGAGCAGCTCTTC
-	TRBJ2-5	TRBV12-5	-	CASGIQGTQYF	TGTGCTAGTGGTATACAGGGGACCCAGTACTTC
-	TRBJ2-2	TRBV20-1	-	CSAPRGGQNTGELFF	TGCAGTGCCCCGAGGGGGGGCCAGAACACCGGGGAGCTGTTTTTT
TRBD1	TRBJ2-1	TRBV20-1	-	CNKQGGGANEQFF	TGCAATAAACAGGGGGGTGGGGCCAATGAGCAGTTCTTC
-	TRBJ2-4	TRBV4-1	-	CASSPLGAQTKNIQYF	TGCGCCAGCAGCCCCCTAGGGGCACAGACCAAAAACATTCAGTACTTC
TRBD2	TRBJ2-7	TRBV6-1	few	CASSRMSGGANEQYF	TGTGCCAGCAGTCGGATGAGCGGGGGGGCAAACGAGCAGTACTTC
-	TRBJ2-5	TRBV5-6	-	CASSFKLYVQETQYF	TGTGCCAGCAGCTTTAAGCTTTATGTACAGGAGACCCAGTACTTC
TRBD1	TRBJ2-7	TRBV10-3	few	CATGTGTCEQYF	TGTGCCACCGGGACAGGAACCTGCGAGCAGTACTTC
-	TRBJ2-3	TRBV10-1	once	CASSGPTSTDTQYF	TGCGCCAGCAGTGGCCCCACTAGCACAGATACGCAGTATTTT
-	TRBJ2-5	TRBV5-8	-	CASSSPFQETQYF	TGTGCCAGCAGCTCCCCGTTCCAAGAGACCCAGTACTTC
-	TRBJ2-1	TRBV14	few	CASSPGWSSQFF	TGTGCCAGCAGCCCAGGCTGGTCTTCGCAGTTCTTC
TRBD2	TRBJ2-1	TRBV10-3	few	CATSGGAYNEQFF	TGTGCCACCAGCGGGGGGGCCTACAATGAGCAGTTCTTC
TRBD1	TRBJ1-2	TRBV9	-	CASSVDAGTGIGYTF	TGTGCCAGCAGCGTAGATGCCGGGACAGGAATTGGCTACACCTTC
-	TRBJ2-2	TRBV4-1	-	CASSLTRRYTGELFF	TGCGCCAGCAGCCTCACTAGGCGGTACACCGGGGAGCTGTTTTTT
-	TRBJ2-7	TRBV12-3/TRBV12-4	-	CASNFREASYEQYF	TGTGCCAGCAATTTCCGGGAAGCCTCCTACGAGCAGTACTTC
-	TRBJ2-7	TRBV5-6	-	CASSYGGWADEQYF	TGTGCCAGCAGTTATGGAGGTTGGGCCGACGAGCAGTACTTC
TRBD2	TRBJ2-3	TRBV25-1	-	CASSDDFRSGKGDTQYF	TGTGCCAGCAGTGACGATTTTCGGAGCGGGAAGGGGGATACGCAGTATTTT
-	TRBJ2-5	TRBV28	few	CASSLRGMETQYF	TGTGCCAGCAGTTTAAGGGGTATGGAGACCCAGTACTTC
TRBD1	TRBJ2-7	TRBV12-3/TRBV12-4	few	CASSMTIRDRGRYEQYF	TGTGCCAGCAGTATGACTATCCGGGACAGGGGGCGTTACGAGCAGTACTTC
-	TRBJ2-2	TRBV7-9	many	CASSPLPGELFF	TGTGCCAGCAGCCCCCTCCCCGGGGAGCTGTTTTTT
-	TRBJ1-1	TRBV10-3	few	CAIRDSRVNTEAFF	TGTGCCATCAGAGACAGTAGGGTGAACACTGAAGCTTTCTTT
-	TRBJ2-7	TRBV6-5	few	CATAEETNYEQYF	TGTGCCACCGCAGAGGAAACTAACTACGAGCAGTACTTC
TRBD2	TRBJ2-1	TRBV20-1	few	CSLAGSYNEQFF	TGCAGTCTAGCGGGATCCTACAATGAGCAGTTCTTC
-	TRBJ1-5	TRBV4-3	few	CASSQDGFSYNQPQHF	TGCGCCAGCAGCCAAGATGGGTTCAGCTACAATCAGCCCCAGCATTTT
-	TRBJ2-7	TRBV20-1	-	CSVVHGSKSYEQYF	TGCAGTGTAGTTCACGGGTCGAAGTCCTACGAGCAGTACTTC
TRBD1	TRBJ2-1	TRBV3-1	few	CASSQLDWGTGSNEQFF	TGTGCCAGCAGCCAATTAGATTGGGGGACAGGGTCGAATGAGCAGTTCTTC
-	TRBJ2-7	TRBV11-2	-	CASSERDKVGSGRKQYF	TGTGCCAGCAGCGAGAGAGACAAGGTGGGGTCCGGGCGCAAGCAGTACTTC
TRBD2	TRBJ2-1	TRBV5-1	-	CASSWFRDYRNNEQFF	TGCGCCAGCAGCTGGTTCCGGGACTACCGGAACAATGAGCAGTTCTTC
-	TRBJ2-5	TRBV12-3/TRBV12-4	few	CASSLERQYF	TGTGCCAGCAGTTTGGAACGGCAGTACTTC
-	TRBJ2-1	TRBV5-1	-	CASSKGPGEEQFF	TGCGCCAGCAGCAAGGGGCCGGGAGAGGAGCAGTTCTTC
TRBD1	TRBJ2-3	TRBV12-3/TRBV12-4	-	CASSKAGGKAATQYF	TGTGCCAGCAGTAAGGCAGGGGGTAAGGCAGCTACGCAGTATTTT
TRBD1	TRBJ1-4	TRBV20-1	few	CSARDQGTGSGEKLFF	TGCAGTGCTAGAGACCAAGGGACAGGGAGTGGCGAAAAACTGTTTTTT